This T cell receptor (beta chain) originates from a study of blood T cell repertoires in COVID-19. Study background: Both acute and convalescent COVID-19 samples were obtained from the United States, Italy and Spain. PBMCs, B-cell-depleted T cells, or T cells were the source of the cDNA or gDNA that made up the material.

TCRdb's copy holds only in-frame clones and misses some; the assay was immunoSEQ multiplex PCR. The sample yields 200,000 or so clones, over 80% seen once. Germline V lookup: CDR1 MNHEY, CDR2 SVGEGT. Trimming cost V 5 bases and J 3 bases, with 14 bases left between them. This CDR3 contains 15 residues. This TCR was recovered from a human donor in a cohort sampled during active COVID-19. This chain uses TRBV6-2 or TRBV6-3 with TRBJ1-5; a weak D match, TRBD1 (5 bases). Input material: peripheral blood. The CDR3 here is CASSHGRGLNQPQHF. The CDR3 DNA reads as TGTGCCAGCAGTCACGGACGGGGACTCAATCAGCCCCAGCATTTT.